This T cell receptor beta chain was profiled in a study of T cells after yellow fever vaccination. MiXCR was run by TCRdb on the 5' RACE reads, yielding one entry per CDR3 protein. The data show about 300,000 distinct CDR3 sequences, around 7% seen once. V shed 7 bases, J shed 8 bases, and the junction held 9 bases outside the gene matches. CDR3 length: 12 amino acids. The germline V gene has CDR1 GTSNPN and CDR2 SVGIG (reference sequence). This chain connects TRBV30 to TRBJ1-1, with TRBD1 matching 8 bases. This clonotype was obtained from a young man who received the YFV17D yellow fever vaccine. The sequences come from PBMCs, collected more than 35 days after the first yellow fever vaccination. CDR3 nucleotides: TGTGCCTCAAGTTCGGGACAGGTCGAAGCTTTCTTT. Translated, it gives CASSSGQVEAFF.